This T cell receptor beta chain emerged from a study of CD8+ T cells in alopecia areata. On this clone itself: The same CDR3 arises from other DNA sequences in this sample as well.

cDNA serving as the sequencing template came from extracted, reverse transcribed RNA. Some clones are missing from TCRdb's copy, which holds only in-frame ones; the method was immunoSEQ multiplex PCR. Altogether about 120,000 clones are present, roughly 69% being singletons, with the ten largest covering approximately 2.8%. This sequence was found in a human donor in good health. Sequences were obtained from CD4+ T cells sorted from blood.

The CDR3 region is CASSPGTVGYEQYF. CDR3 DNA: TGTGCCAGCTCACCAGGGACCGTAGGATACGAGCAGTACTTC. The chain recombines TRBV18 with TRBJ2-7; D possibly matches TRBD1 or TRBD2 (5 bases each). The CDR3 is made up of 14 amino acids. V lost 2 bases and J 4 bases, leaving 12 bases between the germline ends. CDR1 KGHSH and CDR2 LQKENI come from the germline V gene.